One sample yielded the 23 T cell receptor beta chains listed below, sequenced in a study of cytomegalovirus exposure and HLA in healthy donors. The study ran its PCR with 60 Vbeta and 13 Jbeta primers. Generated by immunoSEQ multiplex PCR, the TCRdb table keeps only in-frame clones and is missing some. Of about 120,000 clones listed, around a tenth are singletons. Sequences were obtained from PBMCs. The receptor set was obtained from a man aged 25-40 years in good health and CMV-seronegative.

This chain uses TRBV7-2 with TRBJ2-2, with TRBD1 matching 8 bases. Trimming cost V 5 bases and J 5 bases; bases outside gene matches: 7. The CDR3 contains 15 residues. In germline, CDR1 is SGHTA, CDR2 FQGNSA. The CDR3 is CASSARTGLTGELFF. In DNA, the CDR3 is TGTGCCAGCAGCGCACGGACAGGGCTAACCGGGGAGCTGTTTTTT. Filled out from reference TRBV7-2 and TRBJ2-2, the complete variable domain reads GAGVSQSPSNKVTEKGKDVELRCDPISGHTALYWYRQSLGQGLEFLIYFQGNSAPDKSGLPSDRFSAERTGGSVSTLTIQRTQQEDSAVYLCASSARTGLTGELFFGEGSRLTVL.

This clone was found a few times. The V and J genes are TRBV28 and TRBJ1-2; tentatively, D is TRBD1 (5 bases). The CDR3 runs to 12 residues. Germline V gene lookup returns CDR1 MDHEN and CDR2 SYDVKM. Trimming removed 3 bases from V and 8 bases from J, with 10 bases in between. The CDR3 sequence: CASSLVAGGYTF. The CDR3 bases are TGTGCCAGCAGTTTGGTCGCAGGGGGCTACACCTTC.

This clone has only one observation. The genes are TRBV6-5 and TRBJ2-7, with 7 bases identical to TRBD1. Unmatched junction bases numbered 8, after V lost 6 bases and J lost 3 bases. This CDR3 contains 14 residues. Germline CDR1 reads MNHEY; CDR2 reads SVGAGI. The CDR3 coding sequence is TGTGCCAGCAGCCGACAGGGACCAAACTACGAGCAGTACTTC. Amino acid sequence: CASSRQGPNYEQYF.

This clone was picked up a small number of times. The chain has TRBV10-1 and TRBJ1-1; no clear D gene. The CDR3 is 12 residues long. From germline, CDR1 is WNHNN and CDR2 SYGVQD (reference sequence). The V gene lost 3 bases and the J gene lost 4 bases, with 6 bases spanning the gap. The CDR3 is CASSDLSTEAFF. The CDR3 region has the DNA TGCGCCAGCAGTGACCTGAGCACTGAAGCTTTCTTT.

This sequence joins TRBV27 and TRBJ1-4; D unresolved. The CDR3 totals 13 residues. Trimming took 6 bases from V and 8 from J, leaving 13 bases between them. The V gene's germline CDR1 is MNHEY and CDR2 SMNVEV (reference sequence). CDR3 in DNA: TGTGCCAGCAGAGACTCTTCGAAGGAAAAACTGTTTTTT. It yields the protein CASRDSSKEKLFF. Variable domain in full (rest from reference TRBV27 and TRBJ1-4): EAQVTQNPRYLITVTGKKLTVTCSQNMNHEYMSWYRQDPGLGLRQIYYSMNVEVTDKGDVPEGYKVSRKEKRNFPLILESPSPNQTSLYFCASRDSSKEKLFFGSGTQLSVL.

The chain couples TRBV6-1 to TRBJ1-6, with D tentatively TRBD1 (6 bases). The CDR3 covers 15 residues. V was trimmed by 6 bases and J by 11 bases, leaving 20 bases between them. Germline CDR1 and CDR2: MNHNS and SASEGT. The CDR3 DNA is TGTGCCAGCAGCCCGACCACAGGGACGTTGACACCCCTCCACTTT. Amino acids: CASSPTTGTLTPLHF.

Concerning this clone: One junction end disagrees with the germline gene, perhaps due to a read error. This chain links TRBV30 with TRBJ2-2; tentative D call: TRBD2 (5 bases). Germline V gene lookup returns CDR1 GTSNPN and CDR2 SVGIG (reference sequence). This CDR3 contains 14 residues. For the CDR3, the DNA is TGTGCCTGGAGTGTGAAAGTCTACACCGGGGAGCTGTCTTTT. As protein: CAWSVKVYTGELSF.

The chain combines TRBV9 with TRBJ1-1; 7 nucleotides match TRBD1. Trimming took 3 bases from V and 7 from J; bases not matched to a gene: 12. This CDR3 is built from 15 residues. The V gene's germline CDR1 is SGDLS and CDR2 YYNGEE. CDR3 DNA: TGTGCCAGCAGCGCTGGGACAGCACCGTCCCGTGAAGCTTTCTTT. It specifies CASSAGTAPSREAFF.

This clone has only a few counts. CDR3 region: CASSKARALCSNQPQHF. The CDR3 DNA follows: TGTGCCAGCAGCAAAGCGCGTGCCCTTTGTAGCAATCAGCCCCAGCATTTT. The V and J genes are TRBV21-1 and TRBJ1-5. TRBV21-1 is reported as a pseudogene. The CDR3 totals 17 residues.

This clone appeared many times. The gene calls are TRBV11-2 and TRBJ2-5; D is uncertain. The CDR3 has 11 residues. Germline loops: CDR1 SGHAT, CDR2 FQNNGV. V lost 5 bases to trimming and J lost 7 bases, with 8 bases between them. The CDR3 bases are TGTGCCAGCAGCCGCTCGGTGACCCAGTACTTC. This codes for CASSRSVTQYF. Looking up the rest from reference TRBV11-2 and TRBJ2-5 gives the full variable domain: EAGVAQSPRYKIIEKRQSVAFWCNPISGHATLYWYQQILGQGPKLLIQFQNNGVVDDSQLPKDRFSAERLKGVDSTLKIQPAKLEDSAVYLCASSRSVTQYFGPGTRLLVL.

The rearrangement links TRBV4-1 to TRBJ2-1, with TRBD2 identical over 14 bases. V lost 4 bases and J lost 3; bases outside the gene matches: 20. The length of the CDR3 is 22 residues. Germline lookup yields CDR1 MGHRA and CDR2 YSYEKL. CDR3 sequence: CASSLPLGTSGGASSLYNEQFF. CDR3 bases: TGCGCCAGCAGCCTGCCCCTTGGGACTAGCGGGGGAGCCTCATCCCTCTACAATGAGCAGTTCTTC.

This sequence joins TRBV11-1 and TRBJ2-5; possible D gene TRBD2, 6 bases. The CDR3 extends over 14 amino acids. Trimming shortened V by 5 bases and J by 2 bases, and 12 bases separated the two germline ends. Germline V lookup: CDR1 SGHAT, CDR2 FQDESV (reference sequence). The CDR3 DNA follows: TGTGCCAGCAGCATTATGCGGGGACAAGAGACCCAGTACTTC. Residues: CASSIMRGQETQYF. Based on the CDR3 plus reference TRBV11-1 and TRBJ2-5, the full variable domain is EAEVAQSPRYKITEKSQAVAFWCDPISGHATLYWYRQILGQGPELLVQFQDESVVDDSQLPKDRFSAERLKGVDSTLKIQPAELGDSAMYLCASSIMRGQETQYFGPGTRLLVL.

This clone was detected only a few times. The chain carries TRBV19 and TRBJ2-5, with TRBD1 identical over 11 bases. The trim removed 3 bases at V and 2 bases at J, leaving 2 bases unmatched. The CDR3 is made up of 15 amino acids. Germline V CDR1 and CDR2: LNHDA, SQIVND (reference sequence). This chain's CDR3 is CASSIWDRGQETQYF. CDR3 DNA: TGTGCCAGTAGTATCTGGGACAGGGGGCAAGAGACCCAGTACTTC.

The chain uses TRBV6-4 and TRBJ2-3; D perhaps matches TRBD2 (6 bases). V was cut by 5 bases and J by 0 bases, with 12 bases left in between. This CDR3 contains 15 residues. CDR1 and CDR2 (germline): MRHNA, SNTAGT. CDR3 sequence reads: CASSSGGMSTDTQYF. The CDR3 nucleotides read TGTGCCAGCAGTTCCGGGGGAATGAGCACAGATACGCAGTATTTT.

This clone turned up a few times. This chain uses TRBV5-1 with TRBJ2-1; 11 nucleotides agree with TRBD1. Germline V CDR1 and CDR2: SGHRS, YFSETQ. The CDR3 sequence is 15 residues long. The V gene end was trimmed by 3 bases and the J gene end by 8 bases; junction bases not matched to a gene: 7. The CDR3 coding sequence is TGCGCCAGCAGCTGGACAGGGGGCTTGGTCGATGAGCAGTTCTTC. Translating it yields CASSWTGGLVDEQFF.

This clone has a handful of counts. The V gene is TRBV7-9, the J gene TRBJ1-5, with 7 bases fitting TRBD1. The CDR3 is 13 amino acids. Germline CDR1 is SEHNR and CDR2 is FQNEAQ (reference sequence). Trimming removed 5 bases from V and 4 bases from J; junction bases left unmatched: 2. The CDR3 sequence: CASSAGGNQPQHF. CDR3 bases: TGTGCCAGCAGCGCAGGGGGTAATCAGCCCCAGCATTTT.

This clone was found a few times. This chain joins TRBV5-1 and TRBJ2-2; D gene ambiguous. Per the germline V gene, CDR1 is SGHRS and CDR2 is YFSETQ. The V gene lost 6 bases and the J gene lost 7 bases, with 13 bases spanning the gap. The CDR3 is made up of 13 amino acids. CDR3 sequence reads: CASNQIQNGELFF. In nucleotides, the CDR3 is TGCGCCAGCAACCAGATTCAAAACGGGGAGCTGTTTTTT.

This clone was seen only a few times. The chain employs TRBV10-3 and TRBJ1-1, with 8 bases identical to TRBD1. CDR1 is ENHRY, CDR2 SYGVKD, per germline. Trimming removed 7 bases from V and 1 base from J; junction bases left unmatched: 5. The CDR3 covers 14 residues. CDR3 sequence: CAIKNQGANTEAFF. The CDR3, as DNA: TGTGCCATCAAAAATCAGGGGGCGAACACTGAAGCTTTCTTT.

This clone has a handful of counts. The chain carries TRBV5-1 and TRBJ2-1; 7 bases are shared with TRBD2. This CDR3 has 14 amino acids. V shed 7 bases and J 9 bases; nucleotides not matched to a gene: 13. The V gene's germline CDR1 is SGHRS and CDR2 YFSETQ. CDR3 sequence (DNA): TGCGCCAGCCTGCGGGAGAGCGACAACGGTGAGCAGTTCTTC. Encoded protein: CASLRESDNGEQFF.

The chain has TRBV2 and TRBJ2-5, with TRBD2 identical over 14 bases. Germline loops: CDR1 SNHLY, CDR2 FYNNEI. With V trimmed by 6 bases and J by 7 bases, 7 bases remained unmatched. The CDR3 covers 15 residues. CDR3 residues: CASSRTSGGWGTQYF. The CDR3 DNA sequence: TGTGCCAGCAGCCGGACTAGCGGGGGGTGGGGGACCCAGTACTTC. The whole variable domain, filled in from reference TRBV2 and TRBJ2-5, reads EPEVTQTPSHQVTQMGQEVILRCVPISNHLYFYWYRQILGQKVEFLVSFYNNEISEKSEIFDDQFSVERPDGSNFTLKIRSTKLEDSAMYFCASSRTSGGWGTQYFGPGTRLLVL.

This rearrangement joins TRBV9 to TRBJ1-4; D is perhaps TRBD1 (6 bases). The CDR3 spans 14 residues. The V end lost 4 bases, the J end lost 5 bases, and 12 bases lay between the germline ends. The germline V gene encodes CDR1 SGDLS and CDR2 YYNGEE. In DNA form, the CDR3 reads TGTGCCAGCAGCCTGGGGGCCGAAAATGAAAAACTGTTTTTT. This codes for CASSLGAENEKLFF.

This clone has just a few counts. The chain combines TRBV5-4 with TRBJ1-5; 10 bases line up with TRBD1. Germline-derived CDR1 and CDR2 are SGHNT and YYREEE (reference sequence). V lost 4 bases to trimming and J lost 5 bases; unmatched junction nucleotides: 6. The CDR3 has 15 residues. Here the CDR3 DNA reads TGTGCCAGCAGCCCGGACAGGGGGAAGGATCAGCCCCAGCATTTT. Residues: CASSPDRGKDQPQHF.

This clone was counted only a few times. V usage is TRBV7-2 and J usage is TRBJ2-4, with 13 bases identical to TRBD2. CDR1 is SGHTA, CDR2 FQGNSA, per germline. This CDR3 region has 16 residues. The ends lost 2 bases at V and 6 bases at J; junction bases unmatched: 4. Written as DNA, the CDR3 is TGTGCCAGCAGCTTAACTAGCGGGGGGGCATCAAACATTCAGTACTTC. Amino acids: CASSLTSGGASNIQYF. Looking up the rest from reference TRBV7-2 and TRBJ2-4 gives the full variable domain: GAGVSQSPSNKVTEKGKDVELRCDPISGHTALYWYRQSLGQGLEFLIYFQGNSAPDKSGLPSDRFSAERTGGSVSTLTIQRTQQEDSAVYLCASSLTSGGASNIQYFGAGTRLSVL.